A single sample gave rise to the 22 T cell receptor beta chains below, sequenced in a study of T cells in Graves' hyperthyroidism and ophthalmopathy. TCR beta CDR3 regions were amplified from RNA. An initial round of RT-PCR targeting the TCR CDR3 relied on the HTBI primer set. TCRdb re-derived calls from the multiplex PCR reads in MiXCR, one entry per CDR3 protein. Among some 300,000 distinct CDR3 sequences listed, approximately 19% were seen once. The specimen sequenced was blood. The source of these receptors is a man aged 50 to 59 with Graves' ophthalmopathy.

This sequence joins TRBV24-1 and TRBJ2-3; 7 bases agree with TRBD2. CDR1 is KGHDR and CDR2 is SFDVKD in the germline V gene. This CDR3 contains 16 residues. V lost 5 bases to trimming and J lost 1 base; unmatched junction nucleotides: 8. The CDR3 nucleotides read TGTGCCACCAGTGTGGGGACTACCACACGCACAGATACGCAGTATTTT. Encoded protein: CATSVGTTTRTDTQYF.

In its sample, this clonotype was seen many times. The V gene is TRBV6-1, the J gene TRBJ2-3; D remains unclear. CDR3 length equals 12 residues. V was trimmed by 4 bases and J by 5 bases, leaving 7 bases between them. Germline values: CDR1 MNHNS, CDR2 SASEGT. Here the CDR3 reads CASSASIDTQYF. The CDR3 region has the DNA TGTGCCAGCAGTGCCTCCATAGATACGCAGTATTTT.

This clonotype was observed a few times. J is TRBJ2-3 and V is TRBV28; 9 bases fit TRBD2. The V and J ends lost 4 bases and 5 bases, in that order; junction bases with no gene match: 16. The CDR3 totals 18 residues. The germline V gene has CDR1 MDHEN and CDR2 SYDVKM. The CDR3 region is CASSSLTQRTSERDTQYF. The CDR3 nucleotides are TGTGCCAGCAGTTCACTTACCCAACGGACTAGCGAAAGAGATACGCAGTATTTT. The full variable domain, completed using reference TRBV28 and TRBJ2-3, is DVKVTQSSRYLVKRTGEKVFLECVQDMDHENMFWYRQDPGLGLRLIYFSYDVKMKEKGDIPEGYSVSREKKERFSLILESASTNQTSMYLCASSSLTQRTSERDTQYFGPGTRLTVL.

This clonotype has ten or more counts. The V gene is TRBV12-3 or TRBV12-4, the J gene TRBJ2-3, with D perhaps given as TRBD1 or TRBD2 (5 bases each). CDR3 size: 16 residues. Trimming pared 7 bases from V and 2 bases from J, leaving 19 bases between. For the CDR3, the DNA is TGTGCCAGCATCCCTAACCGGGACCTTAACACAGATACGCAGTATTTT. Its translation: CASIPNRDLNTDTQYF.

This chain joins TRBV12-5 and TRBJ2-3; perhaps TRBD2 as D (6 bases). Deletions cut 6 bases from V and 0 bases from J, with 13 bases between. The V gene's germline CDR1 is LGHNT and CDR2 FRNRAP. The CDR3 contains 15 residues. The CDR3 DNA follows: TGTGCTAGTGGCGCCGGGACTTTCAGCACAGATACGCAGTATTTT. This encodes CASGAGTFSTDTQYF.

The CDR3: CASSLTGTGSTSNQPQHF. The CDR3 DNA reads TGTGCCAGCAGCTTGACGGGGACAGGTTCCACCTCCAATCAGCCCCAGCATTTT. The gene calls are TRBV5-4 and TRBJ1-5, with TRBD1 identical over 8 bases. The CDR3 is 18 residues long. The ends lost 1 base at V and 3 bases at J; junction bases unmatched: 12. Germline CDR1 and CDR2: SGHNT and YYREEE (reference sequence).

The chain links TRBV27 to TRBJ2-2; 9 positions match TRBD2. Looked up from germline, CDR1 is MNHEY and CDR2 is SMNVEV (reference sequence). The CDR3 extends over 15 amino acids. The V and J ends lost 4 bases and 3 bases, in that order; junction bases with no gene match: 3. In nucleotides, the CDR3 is TGTGCCAGCAGTTACCGCGGGAGGGACACCGGGGAGCTGTTTTTT. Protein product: CASSYRGRDTGELFF.

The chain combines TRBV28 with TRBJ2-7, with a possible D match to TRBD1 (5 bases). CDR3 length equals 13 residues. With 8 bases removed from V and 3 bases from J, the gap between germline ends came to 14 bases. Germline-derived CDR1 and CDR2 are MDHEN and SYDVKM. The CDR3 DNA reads TGTGCCAGCGGCTTAGGGGCTAGCTACGAGCAGTACTTC. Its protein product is CASGLGASYEQYF.

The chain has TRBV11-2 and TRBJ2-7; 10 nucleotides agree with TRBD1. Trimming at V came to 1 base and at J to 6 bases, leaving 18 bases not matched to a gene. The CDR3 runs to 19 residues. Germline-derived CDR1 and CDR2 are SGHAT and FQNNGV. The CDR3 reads CASSLGVPGTGAPSREQYF. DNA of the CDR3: TGTGCCAGCAGCTTAGGGGTCCCCGGGACAGGGGCCCCCTCCCGCGAGCAGTACTTC. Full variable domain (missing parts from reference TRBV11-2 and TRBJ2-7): EAGVAQSPRYKIIEKRQSVAFWCNPISGHATLYWYQQILGQGPKLLIQFQNNGVVDDSQLPKDRFSAERLKGVDSTLKIQPAKLEDSAVYLCASSLGVPGTGAPSREQYFGPGTRLTVT.

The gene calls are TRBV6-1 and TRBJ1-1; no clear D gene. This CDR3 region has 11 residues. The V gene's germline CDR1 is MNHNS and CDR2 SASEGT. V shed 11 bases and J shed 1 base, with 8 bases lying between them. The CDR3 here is CALAGNTEAFF. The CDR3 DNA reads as TGTGCCTTGGCGGGGAACACTGAAGCTTTCTTT.

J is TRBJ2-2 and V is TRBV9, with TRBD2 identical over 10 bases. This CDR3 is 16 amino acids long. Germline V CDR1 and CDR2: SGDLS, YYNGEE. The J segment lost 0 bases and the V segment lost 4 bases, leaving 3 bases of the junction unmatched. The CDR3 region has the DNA TGTGCCAGCAGCTCAAGCGGGAGGGCGAACACCGGGGAGCTGTTTTTT. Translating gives CASSSSGRANTGELFF.

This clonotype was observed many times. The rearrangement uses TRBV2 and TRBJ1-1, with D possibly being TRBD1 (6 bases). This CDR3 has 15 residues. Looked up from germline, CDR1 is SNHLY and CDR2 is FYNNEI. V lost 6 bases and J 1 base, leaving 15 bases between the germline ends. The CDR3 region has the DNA TGTGCCAGCAGAGAACTGGGGGGCGCGAACACTGAAGCTTTCTTT. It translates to CASRELGGANTEAFF.

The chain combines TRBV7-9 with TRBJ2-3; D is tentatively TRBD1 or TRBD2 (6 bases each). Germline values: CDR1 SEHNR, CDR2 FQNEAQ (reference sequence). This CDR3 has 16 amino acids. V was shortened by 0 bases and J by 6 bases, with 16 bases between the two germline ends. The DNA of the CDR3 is TGTGCCAGCAGCTTAGCGGAGGGGGGAACTAGGGATACGCAGTATTTT. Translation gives CASSLAEGGTRDTQYF.

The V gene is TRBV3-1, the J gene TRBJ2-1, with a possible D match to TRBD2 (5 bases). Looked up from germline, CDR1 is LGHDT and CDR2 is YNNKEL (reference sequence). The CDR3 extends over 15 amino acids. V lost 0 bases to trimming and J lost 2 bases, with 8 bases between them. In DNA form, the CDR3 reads TGTGCCAGCAGCCAAGATTCGACTACCTACAATGAGCAGTTCTTC. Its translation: CASSQDSTTYNEQFF.

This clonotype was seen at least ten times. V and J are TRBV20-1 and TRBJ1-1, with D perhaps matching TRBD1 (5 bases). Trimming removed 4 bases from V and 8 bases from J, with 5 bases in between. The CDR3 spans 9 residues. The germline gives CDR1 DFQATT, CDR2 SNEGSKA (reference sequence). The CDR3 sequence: CSANREAFF. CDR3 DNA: TGCAGTGCTAACAGGGAAGCTTTCTTT.

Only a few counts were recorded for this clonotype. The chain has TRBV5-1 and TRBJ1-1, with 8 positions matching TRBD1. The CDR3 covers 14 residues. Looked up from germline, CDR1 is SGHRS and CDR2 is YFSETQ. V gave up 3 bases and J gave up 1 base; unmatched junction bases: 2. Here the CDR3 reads CASSSTGANTEAFF. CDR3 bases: TGCGCCAGCAGCTCGACAGGGGCGAACACTGAAGCTTTCTTT.

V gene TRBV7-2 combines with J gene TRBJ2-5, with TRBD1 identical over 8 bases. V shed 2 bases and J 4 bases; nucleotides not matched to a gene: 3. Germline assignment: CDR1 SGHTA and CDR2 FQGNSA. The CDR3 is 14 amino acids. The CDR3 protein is CASSLPGGAETQYF. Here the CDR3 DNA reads TGTGCCAGCAGCTTACCAGGGGGCGCAGAGACCCAGTACTTC.

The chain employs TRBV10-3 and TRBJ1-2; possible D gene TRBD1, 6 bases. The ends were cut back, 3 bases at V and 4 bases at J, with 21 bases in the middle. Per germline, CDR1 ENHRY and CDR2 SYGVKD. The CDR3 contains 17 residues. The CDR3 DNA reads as TGTGCCATCAGTGATCCCGGGGGGGGGGGGCGCATCTATGGCTACACCTTC. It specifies CAISDPGGGGRIYGYTF.

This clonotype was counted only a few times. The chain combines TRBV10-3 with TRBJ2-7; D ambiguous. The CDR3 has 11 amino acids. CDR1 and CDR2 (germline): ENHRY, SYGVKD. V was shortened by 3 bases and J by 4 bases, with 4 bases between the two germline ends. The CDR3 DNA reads TGTGCCATCAGTGATTTATACGAGCAGTACTTC. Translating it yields CAISDLYEQYF.

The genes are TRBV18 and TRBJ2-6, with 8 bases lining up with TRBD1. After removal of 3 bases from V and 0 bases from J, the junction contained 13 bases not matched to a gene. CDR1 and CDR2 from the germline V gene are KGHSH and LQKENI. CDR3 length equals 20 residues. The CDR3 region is CASSPPRFRQGSSGANVLTF. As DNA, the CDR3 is TGTGCCAGCTCACCCCCAAGATTCAGACAGGGGTCCTCTGGGGCCAACGTCCTGACTTTC.

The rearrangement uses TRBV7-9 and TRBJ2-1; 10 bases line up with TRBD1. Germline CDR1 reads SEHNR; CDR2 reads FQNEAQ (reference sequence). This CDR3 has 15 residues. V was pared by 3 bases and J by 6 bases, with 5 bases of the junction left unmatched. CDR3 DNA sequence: TGTGCCAGCAGCTTCTCATGGACAGGGGGCAATGAGCAGTTCTTC. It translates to CASSFSWTGGNEQFF.

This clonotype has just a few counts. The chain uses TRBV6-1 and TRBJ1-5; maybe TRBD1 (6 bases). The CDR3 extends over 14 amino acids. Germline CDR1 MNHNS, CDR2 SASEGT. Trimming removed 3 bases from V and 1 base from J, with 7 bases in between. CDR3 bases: TGTGCCAGCAGTGACCAGGGGAGCAATCAGCCCCAGCATTTT. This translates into CASSDQGSNQPQHF.